The 22 T cell receptor beta chains in this list originate from one sample, sequenced in a study of blood T cell repertoires in COVID-19. The assay was immunoSEQ multiplex PCR, and TCRdb's table has in-frame clones only and misses some. The sample holds some 110,000 clones; roughly 76% are singletons and the top ten take roughly 10%. Sequencing was carried out using peripheral blood. These receptors all come from a woman in her 70s with acute or convalescent COVID-19.

The genes are TRBV7-9 and TRBJ2-7, with a tentative D call TRBD2 (6 bases). V lost 3 bases and J 5 bases, leaving 11 bases between the germline ends. The CDR3 is 13 residues long. Germline lookup yields CDR1 SEHNR and CDR2 FQNEAQ (reference sequence). In DNA form, the CDR3 reads TGTGCCAGCAGCTTCGGGGGTGAGGACGAGCAGTACTTC. Translated: CASSFGGEDEQYF.

Points on this clone: One end of the junction fails to match germline, which may point to a read error. The chain couples TRBV30 to TRBJ2-5; 8 bases align to TRBD1. Germline V gives CDR1 GTSNPN, CDR2 SVGIG (reference sequence). This CDR3 has 11 amino acids. The CDR3 region is CAWRDRASIDF. CDR3 coding DNA: TGTGCCTGGAGGGACAGGGCGTCGATTGACTTC.

In its sample, this clone was seen once. The chain uses TRBV7-2 and TRBJ2-1; 9 bases match TRBD2. The CDR3 has 18 residues. The J segment lost 8 bases and the V segment lost 0 bases, leaving 14 bases of the junction unmatched. Per the germline V gene, CDR1 is SGHTA and CDR2 is FQGNSA. As DNA, the CDR3 is TGTGCCAGCAGCTTAGCGCAGGAGTGGGGACTAGCTTCATATGAGCAGTTCTTC. Translating gives CASSLAQEWGLASYEQFF.

J is TRBJ2-1 and V is TRBV7-2; D call uncertain. Looked up from germline, CDR1 is SGHTA and CDR2 is FQGNSA. Deletions cut 2 bases from V and 7 bases from J, with 15 bases between. The CDR3 loop spans 15 amino acids. CDR3 DNA: TGTGCCAGCAGCTTATATCACGACCCCGGGAATGAGCAGTTCTTC. This gives the protein CASSLYHDPGNEQFF.

V usage is TRBV28 and J usage is TRBJ1-5, with D perhaps matching TRBD1 (6 bases). The CDR3 has 15 amino acids. With 5 bases removed from V and 1 base from J, the gap between germline ends came to 12 bases. CDR1 is MDHEN and CDR2 is SYDVKM in the germline V gene. This CDR3 reads CASSPIDRSNQPQHF. In DNA form, the CDR3 reads TGTGCCAGCAGTCCGATCGACAGGAGCAATCAGCCCCAGCATTTT.

CDR3 nucleotide sequence: TGCAGCGTTGGGGGGGGCACCAGCAATCAGCCCCAGCATTTT. Protein: CSVGGGTSNQPQHF. The chain has TRBV29-1 and TRBJ1-5; D perhaps matches TRBD1 (6 bases). Trimming took 4 bases from V and 1 from J, leaving 11 bases between them. The CDR3 covers 14 residues. Germline CDR1 is SQVTM and CDR2 is ANQGSEA.

This clone was found many times. CDR3 loop: CASSAPGGYEQYF. DNA for the CDR3: TGTGCCAGCAGTGCACCAGGGGGCTACGAGCAGTACTTC. The chain has TRBV2 and TRBJ2-7; 7 bases agree with TRBD1. V lost 4 bases, J lost 3 bases, and 3 bases stayed unmatched. This CDR3 is built from 13 residues. The germline V gene has CDR1 SNHLY and CDR2 FYNNEI.

The chain recombines TRBV4-1 with TRBJ2-3, with D possibly matching TRBD2 (7 bases). Between the trimmed V and J ends, which lost 5 bases and 3 bases, there was a span of 18 bases. Looked up from germline, CDR1 is MGHRA and CDR2 is YSYEKL. The CDR3 is 16 residues long. The CDR3 here is CASSTLGGGGTDTQYF. For the CDR3, the DNA is TGCGCCAGCAGCACCCTAGGGGGGGGAGGTACAGATACGCAGTATTTT.

The J gene is TRBJ1-1, the V gene TRBV19; D is unclear. Germline V gene sequence: CDR1 LNHDA, CDR2 SQIVND (reference sequence). Trimming cost V 5 bases and J 1 base, with 14 bases left between them. The CDR3 runs to 15 residues. Written as DNA, the CDR3 is TGTGCCAGTAGTGCCCAGTCACACCCGAACACTGAAGCTTTCTTT. Protein: CASSAQSHPNTEAFF.

This clone was observed a handful of times. The J gene is TRBJ2-7, the V gene TRBV19, with D possibly matching TRBD1 (6 bases). Trimming left V 6 bases short and J 3 bases short, with 18 bases between. The CDR3 is made up of 15 amino acids. Germline V CDR1 and CDR2: LNHDA, SQIVND (reference sequence). In DNA form, the CDR3 reads TGTGCCAGTAGCCCTGGCAGGGGCTCTATCTACGAGCAGTACTTC. Translated, it gives CASSPGRGSIYEQYF.

This chain joins TRBV19 and TRBJ2-2; TRBD1 is a possible D gene (6 bases). Per germline, CDR1 LNHDA and CDR2 SQIVND (reference sequence). V lost 7 bases and J 7 bases, leaving 16 bases between the germline ends. The CDR3 length is 14 residues. The CDR3: CASTGRQGIGELFF. The DNA for the CDR3 is TGTGCCAGTACCGGGCGCCAGGGGATCGGGGAGCTGTTTTTT.

The rearrangement joins TRBV4-3 to TRBJ1-2; no reliable D call. The CDR3 is made up of 14 amino acids. V dropped 1 base and J dropped 3 bases, with 9 bases sitting between them. Germline V gene data show CDR1 as LGHNA and CDR2 as YSLEER. The CDR3 bases are TGCGCCAGCAGCCAAGTAGTAGGAGACTATGGCTACACCTTC. Its translation: CASSQVVGDYGYTF.

This chain connects TRBV13 to TRBJ2-3, with 8 nucleotides matching TRBD1. The CDR3 totals 17 residues. V shed 1 base, J shed 2 bases, and the junction held 8 bases outside the gene matches. Germline V gene sequence: CDR1 PRHDT, CDR2 FYEKMQ (reference sequence). The CDR3: CASSLVSGQGFTDTQYF. DNA for the CDR3: TGTGCCAGCAGCTTAGTATCAGGACAGGGATTCACAGATACGCAGTATTTT.

This clone came up once. This chain uses TRBV2 with TRBJ1-5; D not resolved. Germline lookup yields CDR1 SNHLY and CDR2 FYNNEI. Trimming stripped 6 bases from V and 0 bases from J, with 21 bases between. The CDR3 sequence is 18 residues long. CDR3 nucleotides: TGTGCCAGCAGCCCCAACGTTTGGGCCCCTAATAGCAATCAGCCCCAGCATTTT. Amino acid sequence: CASSPNVWAPNSNQPQHF. Full variable domain (remainder filled in from reference TRBV2 and TRBJ1-5): EPEVTQTPSHQVTQMGQEVILRCVPISNHLYFYWYRQILGQKVEFLVSFYNNEISEKSEIFDDQFSVERPDGSNFTLKIRSTKLEDSAMYFCASSPNVWAPNSNQPQHFGDGTRLSIL.

The rearrangement joins TRBV30 to TRBJ1-2; unclear D gene. Per germline, CDR1 GTSNPN and CDR2 SVGIG (reference sequence). V lost 3 bases and J 4 bases, leaving 24 bases between the germline ends. The CDR3 extends over 17 amino acids. For the CDR3, the DNA is TGTGCCTGGAGGGGAGCGAATGGCGGGAGAGGAGGCTATGGCTACACCTTC. This sequence encodes CAWRGANGGRGGYGYTF.

The rearrangement links TRBV9 to TRBJ2-5, with D possibly matching TRBD2 (6 bases). CDR1 is SGDLS and CDR2 is YYNGEE in the germline V gene. V lost 4 bases and J 0 bases, leaving 10 bases between the germline ends. There are 14 residues in the CDR3. The CDR3: CASSSAGNQETQYF. The CDR3 bases are TGTGCCAGCAGCTCAGCGGGTAACCAAGAGACCCAGTACTTC.

The rearrangement uses TRBV6-5 and TRBJ1-3; D is unresolved. CDR1 and CDR2 from the germline V gene are MNHEY and SVGAGI. Trimming took 7 bases from V and 0 from J, leaving 13 bases between them. The CDR3 sequence is 15 residues long. CDR3 in amino acids: CASTPGATSGNTIYF. The CDR3 nucleotides read TGTGCCAGCACTCCTGGAGCGACCTCTGGAAACACCATATATTTT.

V usage is TRBV9 and J usage is TRBJ2-1; 10 bases fit TRBD2. The CDR3 has 16 amino acids. V lost 1 base to trimming and J lost 0 bases; unmatched junction nucleotides: 1. Germline CDR1 SGDLS, CDR2 YYNGEE. CDR3 in amino acids: CASSVSGGGSYNEQFF. The CDR3 coding sequence is TGTGCCAGCAGCGTAAGCGGGGGGGGCTCCTACAATGAGCAGTTCTTC.

Turning to this clone: At one end the junction does not follow the germline gene, possibly because of a read error. This chain links TRBV7-7 with TRBJ2-2; 9 nucleotides agree with TRBD2. There are 12 residues in the CDR3. Per the germline V gene, CDR1 is SSHAT and CDR2 is FNYEAQ (reference sequence). In DNA form, the CDR3 reads TGTGCTAGCAGCGGGAGGACCGGGGAGCTGTTTTTT. Its protein product is CASSGRTGELFF.

This clone was seen only a few times. The V and J genes are TRBV11-2 and TRBJ2-7; TRBD2 matches 10 bases. J gave up 3 bases and V 1 base, and 6 bases lay outside the gene matches. Germline assignment: CDR1 SGHAT and CDR2 FQNNGV. The CDR3 extends over 16 amino acids. CDR3 DNA sequence: TGTGCCAGCAGCTTAGGGGCTAGCGGGGGATACTACGAGCAGTACTTC. It encodes CASSLGASGGYYEQYF.

The chain combines TRBV7-9 with TRBJ2-2; D gene unclear. The CDR3 sequence is 14 residues long. CDR1 SEHNR and CDR2 FQNEAQ come from the germline V gene (reference sequence). Deletions cut 2 bases from V and 0 bases from J, with 4 bases between. In nucleotides, the CDR3 is TGTGCCAGCAGCTTACTACCGAACACCGGGGAGCTGTTTTTT. It translates to CASSLLPNTGELFF. The variable domain in full, completed from reference TRBV7-9 and TRBJ2-2, reads DTGVSQNPRHKITKRGQNVTFRCDPISEHNRLYWYRQTLGQGPEFLTYFQNEAQLEKSRLLSDRFSAERPKGSFSTLEIQRTEQGDSAMYLCASSLLPNTGELFFGEGSRLTVL.

This chain uses TRBV20-1 with TRBJ1-2; the match to TRBD1 covers 7 bases. Germline V gene lookup returns CDR1 DFQATT and CDR2 SNEGSKA (reference sequence). V gave up 1 base and J gave up 11 bases; unmatched junction bases: 4. This CDR3 contains 11 residues. CDR3 nucleotide sequence: TGCAGTGCTAGAGCTACAGGGGATTACACCTTC. Its protein product is CSARATGDYTF.